Each of the 5 T cell receptor beta chains below was sequenced from the same sample in a study of memory CD4+ T cells and cytomegalovirus serostatus. Sequencing was performed with immunoSEQ multiplex PCR; in TCRdb, only in-frame clones are kept and a portion is missing. The sample has about 50,000 clones, over 80% seen once. Single viable CD3+CD4+CD8-CD45RO+ cells were sorted as the memory CD4+ T cells. Sequencing used memory CD4+ T cells from blood. All receptors derive from an adult in good health and CMV-seronegative.

The chain uses TRBV12-5 and TRBJ2-3; 10 bases align to TRBD2. The V gene's germline CDR1 is LGHNT and CDR2 FRNRAP. This CDR3 is built from 16 residues. J lost 4 bases, V lost 3 bases, and 7 bases had no gene match. The CDR3 DNA sequence: TGTGCTAGTGGTTTATCTCTAGCGGGGGCCCCAGATACGCAGTATTTT. It codes for CASGLSLAGAPDTQYF.

This rearrangement joins TRBV7-9 to TRBJ2-3; D is perhaps TRBD2 (6 bases). Trimming cost V 5 bases and J 7 bases, with 16 bases left between them. This CDR3 region has 14 residues. CDR1 SEHNR and CDR2 FQNEAQ come from the germline V gene (reference sequence). CDR3 protein: CASSRRVGGHTQYF. The CDR3 region has the DNA TGTGCCAGCAGCCGCAGGGTGGGGGGTCATACGCAGTATTTT.

The genes are TRBV6-6 and TRBJ2-3; 9 positions agree with TRBD1. The CDR3 consists of 15 residues. Looked up from germline, CDR1 is MNHNY and CDR2 is SVGAGI (reference sequence). The J segment lost 4 bases and the V segment lost 8 bases, leaving 10 bases of the junction unmatched. CDR3 loop: CASLSGTGKSDTQYF. The CDR3 coding sequence is TGTGCCAGCTTATCCGGGACAGGGAAGTCAGATACGCAGTATTTT.

The chain has TRBV28 and TRBJ1-2; D is uncertain. This CDR3 comprises 14 residues. V dropped 6 bases and J dropped 4 bases, with 15 bases sitting between them. The germline V gene has CDR1 MDHEN and CDR2 SYDVKM. CDR3 nucleotides: TGTGCCAGCAGATCCTTAAATACAGTCTATGGCTACACCTTC. Protein sequence: CASRSLNTVYGYTF.

The chain combines TRBV5-1 with TRBJ2-1, with TRBD2 matching 10 bases. CDR3 length: 15 residues. Germline CDR1 is SGHRS and CDR2 is YFSETQ. The junction had 4 bases not matched to a gene; V was cut back by 1 base and J by 6 bases. The CDR3 bases are TGCGCCAGCAGCTTGTTGTCTAGCGGGGGCAATGAGCAGTTCTTC. It translates to CASSLLSSGGNEQFF.